Listed below are T cell receptor beta chains from one sample, sequenced in a study of T cell responses to AZD1222 COVID-19 vaccine. Data came from immunoSEQ multiplex PCR; TCRdb stores just in-frame clones and leaves some out. The sample has about 120,000 clones; roughly 92% are singletons. The material was peripheral blood, obtained 28 days after the second AZD1222 dose. The receptors were sampled from an adult who received the AZD1222 COVID-19 vaccine. The CDR3 runs from the conserved cysteine through the conserved F or W. The D gene is left open where the match is weak. Clone size, where shown, is once, few, many, or a class for clones that have expanded.

d_call	v_call	cdr3_length	j_call	clone_size	cdr3_nt	cdr3_aa
TRBD2	TRBV7-3	14	TRBJ2-7	.	TGTGCCAGCAGTCCTACTAGCGGGAACTACGAGCAGTACTTC	CASSPTSGNYEQYF
.	TRBV24-1	15	TRBJ2-1	.	TGTGCCATCGGGCGGGGTAGCGGTTCCTACAATGAGCAGTTCTTC	CAIGRGSGSYNEQFF
.	TRBV2	11	TRBJ1-1	.	TGTGCCAGCAGTGCTAGTTACGAAGCTTTCTTT	CASSASYEAFF
TRBD2	TRBV19	16	TRBJ2-4	.	TGTGCCAGTAGTATAGGGGGAGGGCCCGCCAAAAACATTCAGTACTTC	CASSIGGGPAKNIQYF
.	TRBV28	16	TRBJ1-2	.	TGTGCCAGCAGCAAAATGGTGGGAGCTTCTAACTATGGCTACACCTTC	CASSKMVGASNYGYTF
.	TRBV19	13	TRBJ1-1	.	TGTGCCAGTAGTGGTTATGGGGGTAAGTGGGCTTTCTTT	CASSGYGGKWAFF
.	TRBV7-2	16	TRBJ2-5	.	TGTGCCAGCAGCTCTTCCCCTCTAGGGAACCAAGAGACCCAGTACTTC	CASSSSPLGNQETQYF
TRBD1	TRBV2	16	TRBJ1-1	.	TGTGCCAGCAGACCGACAGGGCGCAACTGGAACACTGAAGCTTTCTTT	CASRPTGRNWNTEAFF
.	TRBV23-1	15	TRBJ1-5	.	TGCGCCAGCAGTCATTCAGTGAGTAGCAATCAGCCCCAGCATTTT	CASSHSVSSNQPQHF
.	TRBV10-3	16	TRBJ1-1	once	TGTGCCATCAGTGATCTGCGACAGGCGATGAACACTGAAGCTTTCTTT	CAISDLRQAMNTEAFF
.	TRBV7-2	14	TRBJ1-1	.	TGTGCCAGCAGCTCCGTCGGGGGGAGGACTGAAGCTTTCTTT	CASSSVGGRTEAFF
.	TRBV24-1	13	TRBJ1-2	.	TGTGCCACCAGTGTGTCCTCGGACTATGGCTACACCTTC	CATSVSSDYGYTF
.	TRBV30	15	TRBJ2-1	.	TGTGCCTGGAGTCCGGGATCCCCCGACTACAATGAGCAGTTCTTC	CAWSPGSPDYNEQFF
.	TRBV10-3	13	TRBJ1-4	.	TGTGCCATCAGTGATCAGAGATATGAAAAACTGTTTTTT	CAISDQRYEKLFF
TRBD2	TRBV2	14	TRBJ2-3	few	TGTGCCACGGGACTAGCGACCAGCACAGATACGCAGTATTTT	CATGLATSTDTQYF